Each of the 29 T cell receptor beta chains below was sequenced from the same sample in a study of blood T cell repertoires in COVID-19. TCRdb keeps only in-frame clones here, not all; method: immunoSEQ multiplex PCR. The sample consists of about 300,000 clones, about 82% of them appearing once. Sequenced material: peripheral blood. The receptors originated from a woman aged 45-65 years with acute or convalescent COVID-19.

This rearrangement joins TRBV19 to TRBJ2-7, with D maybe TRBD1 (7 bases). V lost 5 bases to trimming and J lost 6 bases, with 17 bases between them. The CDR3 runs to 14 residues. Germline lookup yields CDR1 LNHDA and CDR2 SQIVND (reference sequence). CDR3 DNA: TGTGCCAGTAGTGGGCGGGACAGCCCCCTCGAGCAGTACTTC. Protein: CASSGRDSPLEQYF.

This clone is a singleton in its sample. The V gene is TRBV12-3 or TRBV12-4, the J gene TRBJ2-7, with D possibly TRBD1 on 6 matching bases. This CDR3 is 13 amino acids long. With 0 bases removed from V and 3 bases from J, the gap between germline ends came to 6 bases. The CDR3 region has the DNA TGTGCCAGCAGTTTAGCAGGGGGCTACGAGCAGTACTTC. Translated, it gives CASSLAGGYEQYF.

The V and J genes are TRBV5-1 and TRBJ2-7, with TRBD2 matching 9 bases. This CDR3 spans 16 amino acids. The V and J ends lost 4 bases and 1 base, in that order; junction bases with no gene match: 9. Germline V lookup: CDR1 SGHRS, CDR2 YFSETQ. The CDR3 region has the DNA TGCGCCAGCAGCGCCCCGCGGGGGGGAAGTTCCTACGAGCAGTACTTC. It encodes CASSAPRGGSSYEQYF.

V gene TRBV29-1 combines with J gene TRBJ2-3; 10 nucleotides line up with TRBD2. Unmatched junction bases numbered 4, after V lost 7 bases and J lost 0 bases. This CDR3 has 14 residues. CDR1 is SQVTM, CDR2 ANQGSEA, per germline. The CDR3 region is CSGVLAGSTDTQYF. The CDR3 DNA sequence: TGCAGCGGGGTACTAGCGGGAAGCACAGATACGCAGTATTTT.

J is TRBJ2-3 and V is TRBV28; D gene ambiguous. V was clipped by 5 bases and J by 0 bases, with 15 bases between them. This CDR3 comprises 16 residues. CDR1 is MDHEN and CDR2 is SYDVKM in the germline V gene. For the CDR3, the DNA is TGTGCCAGCAGTGACCAATTAGCCATTAGCACAGATACGCAGTATTTT. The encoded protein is CASSDQLAISTDTQYF.

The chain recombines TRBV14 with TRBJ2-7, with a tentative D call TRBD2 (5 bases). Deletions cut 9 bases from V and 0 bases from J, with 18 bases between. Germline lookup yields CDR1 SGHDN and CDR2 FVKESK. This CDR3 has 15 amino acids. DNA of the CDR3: TGTGCCAGACTACTAGGTCCGTACTTCTCCTACGAGCAGTACTTC. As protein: CARLLGPYFSYEQYF.

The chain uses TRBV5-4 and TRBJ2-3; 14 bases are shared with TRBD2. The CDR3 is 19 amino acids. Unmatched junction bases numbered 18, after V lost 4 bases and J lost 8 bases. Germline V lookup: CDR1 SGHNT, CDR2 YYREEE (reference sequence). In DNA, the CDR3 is TGTGCCAGCAGCGCGTTCACCGGGACTAGCGGGAGAGGCCCCGGTACGCAGTATTTT. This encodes CASSAFTGTSGRGPGTQYF. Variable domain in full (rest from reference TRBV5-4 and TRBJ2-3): ETGVTQSPTHLIKTRGQQVTLRCSSQSGHNTVSWYQQALGQGPQFIFQYYREEENGRGNFPPRFSGLQFPNYSSELNVNALELDDSALYLCASSAFTGTSGRGPGTQYFGPGTRLTVL.

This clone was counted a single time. The CDR3 coding sequence is TGTGCCAGCAGAAGGGACATCCGAGTCTACGAGCAGTACTTC. Translated, it gives CASRRDIRVYEQYF. The chain uses TRBV7-2 and TRBJ2-7, with TRBD1 as a possible D gene (6 bases). Germline CDR1 is SGHTA and CDR2 is FQGNSA. The V gene lost 6 bases and the J gene lost 3 bases, with 15 bases spanning the gap. The CDR3 spans 14 residues.

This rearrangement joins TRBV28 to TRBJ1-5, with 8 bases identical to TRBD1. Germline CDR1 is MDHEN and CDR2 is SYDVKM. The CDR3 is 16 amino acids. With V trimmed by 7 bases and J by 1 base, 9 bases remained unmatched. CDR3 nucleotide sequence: TGTGCCAGCATTCCAAGACAGGGGAGAAGCAATCAGCCCCAGCATTTT. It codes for CASIPRQGRSNQPQHF.

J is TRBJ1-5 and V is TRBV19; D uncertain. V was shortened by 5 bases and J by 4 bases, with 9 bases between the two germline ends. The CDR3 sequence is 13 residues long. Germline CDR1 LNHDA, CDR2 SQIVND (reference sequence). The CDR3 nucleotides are TGTGCCAGTAGTTTGGGAGAGAATCAGCCCCAGCATTTT. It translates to CASSLGENQPQHF.

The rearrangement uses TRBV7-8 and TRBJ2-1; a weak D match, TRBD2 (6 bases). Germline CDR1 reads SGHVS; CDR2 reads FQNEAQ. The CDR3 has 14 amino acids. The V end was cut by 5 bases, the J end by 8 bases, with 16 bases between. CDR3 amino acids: CASSPRYTGDEQFF. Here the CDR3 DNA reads TGTGCCAGCAGCCCCCGATATACGGGGGATGAGCAGTTCTTC.

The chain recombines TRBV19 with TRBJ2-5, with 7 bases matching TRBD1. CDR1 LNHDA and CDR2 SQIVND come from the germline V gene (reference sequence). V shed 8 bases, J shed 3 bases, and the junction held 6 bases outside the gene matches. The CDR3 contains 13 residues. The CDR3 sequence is CASPGQRKETQYF. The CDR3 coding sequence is TGTGCCAGTCCGGGACAGAGAAAAGAGACCCAGTACTTC.

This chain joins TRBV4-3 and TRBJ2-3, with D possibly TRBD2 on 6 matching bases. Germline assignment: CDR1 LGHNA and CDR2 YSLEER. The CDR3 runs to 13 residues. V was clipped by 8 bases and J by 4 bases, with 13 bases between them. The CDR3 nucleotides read TGCGCCAGCGGGAGGACTCCCGCAGATACGCAGTATTTT. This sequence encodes CASGRTPADTQYF.

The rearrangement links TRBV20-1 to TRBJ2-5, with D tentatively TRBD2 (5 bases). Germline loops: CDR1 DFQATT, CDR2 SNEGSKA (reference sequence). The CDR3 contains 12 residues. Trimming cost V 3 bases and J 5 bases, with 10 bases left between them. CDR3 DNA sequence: TGCAGTGCTAGTACCCCGGGGGAGACCCAGTACTTC. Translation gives CSASTPGETQYF.

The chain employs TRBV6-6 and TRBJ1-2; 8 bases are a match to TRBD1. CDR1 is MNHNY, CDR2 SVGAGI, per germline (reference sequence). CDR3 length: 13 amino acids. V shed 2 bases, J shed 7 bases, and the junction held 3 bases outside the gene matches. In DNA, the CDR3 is TGTGCCAGCAGTTACGTGGACAGGGCTGGCTACACCTTC. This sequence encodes CASSYVDRAGYTF.

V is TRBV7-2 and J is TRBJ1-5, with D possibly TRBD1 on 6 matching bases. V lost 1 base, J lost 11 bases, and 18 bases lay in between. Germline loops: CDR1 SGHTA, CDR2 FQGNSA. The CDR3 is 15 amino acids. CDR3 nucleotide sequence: TGTGCCAGCAGCTTAGAGGGGGGAGGGGTGACGACCCAGCATTTT. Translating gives CASSLEGGGVTTQHF.

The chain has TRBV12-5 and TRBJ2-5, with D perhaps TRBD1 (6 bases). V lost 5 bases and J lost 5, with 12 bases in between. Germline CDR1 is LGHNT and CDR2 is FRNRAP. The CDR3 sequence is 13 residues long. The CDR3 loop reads CASGNSGVETQYF. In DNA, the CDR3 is TGTGCTAGTGGTAACTCAGGGGTGGAGACCCAGTACTTC.

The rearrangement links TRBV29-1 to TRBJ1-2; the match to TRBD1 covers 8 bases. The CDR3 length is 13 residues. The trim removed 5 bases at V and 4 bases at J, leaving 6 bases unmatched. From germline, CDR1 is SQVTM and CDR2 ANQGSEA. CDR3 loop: CSVPTGAAYGYTF. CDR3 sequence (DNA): TGCAGCGTTCCGACAGGGGCGGCCTATGGCTACACCTTC.

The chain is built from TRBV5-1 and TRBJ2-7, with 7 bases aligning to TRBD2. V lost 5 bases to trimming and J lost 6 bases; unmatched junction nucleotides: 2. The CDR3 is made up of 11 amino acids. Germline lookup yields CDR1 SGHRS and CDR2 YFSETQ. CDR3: CASSGGGEQYF. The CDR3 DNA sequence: TGCGCCAGCAGTGGGGGGGGCGAGCAGTACTTC.

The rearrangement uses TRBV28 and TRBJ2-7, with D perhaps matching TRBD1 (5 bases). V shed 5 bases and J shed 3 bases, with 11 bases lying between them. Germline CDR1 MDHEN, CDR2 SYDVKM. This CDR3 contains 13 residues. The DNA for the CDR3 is TGTGCCAGCAGTACCGCCGACAGCTACGAGCAGTACTTC. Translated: CASSTADSYEQYF.

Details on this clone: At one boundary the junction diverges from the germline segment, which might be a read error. As DNA, the CDR3 is TGTGCCAGCAGTTTTGTTCGTCGGACAGAGCTGTTCTTC. As protein: CASSFVRRTELFF. The rearrangement uses TRBV28 and TRBJ2-1; a weak D match, TRBD1 (6 bases). Per the germline V gene, CDR1 is MDHEN and CDR2 is SYDVKM. CDR3 size: 13 residues.

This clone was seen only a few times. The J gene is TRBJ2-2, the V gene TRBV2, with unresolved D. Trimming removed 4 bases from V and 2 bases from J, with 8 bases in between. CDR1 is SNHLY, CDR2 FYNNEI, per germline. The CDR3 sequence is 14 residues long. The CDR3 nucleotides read TGTGCCAGCAGTGGTGCAGTCAACACCGGGGAGCTGTTTTTT. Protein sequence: CASSGAVNTGELFF.

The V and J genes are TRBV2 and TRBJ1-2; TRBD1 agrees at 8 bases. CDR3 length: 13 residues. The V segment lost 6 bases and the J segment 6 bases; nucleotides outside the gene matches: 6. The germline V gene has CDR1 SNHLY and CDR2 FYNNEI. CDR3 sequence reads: CASSATGDNGYTF. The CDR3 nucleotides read TGTGCCAGCAGCGCGACAGGGGATAATGGCTACACCTTC.

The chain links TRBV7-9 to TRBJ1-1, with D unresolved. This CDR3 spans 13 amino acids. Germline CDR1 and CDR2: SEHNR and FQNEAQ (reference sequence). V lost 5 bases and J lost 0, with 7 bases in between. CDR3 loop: CASSTTLNTEAFF. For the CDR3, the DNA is TGTGCCAGCAGCACAACACTGAACACTGAAGCTTTCTTT.

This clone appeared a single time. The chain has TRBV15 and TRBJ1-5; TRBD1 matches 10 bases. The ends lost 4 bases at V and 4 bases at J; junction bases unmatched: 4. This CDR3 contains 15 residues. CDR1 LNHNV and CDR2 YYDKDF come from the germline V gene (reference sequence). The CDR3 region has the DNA TGTGCCACCAGCATCCGGGACAGGGGAAATCAGCCCCAGCATTTT. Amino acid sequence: CATSIRDRGNQPQHF.

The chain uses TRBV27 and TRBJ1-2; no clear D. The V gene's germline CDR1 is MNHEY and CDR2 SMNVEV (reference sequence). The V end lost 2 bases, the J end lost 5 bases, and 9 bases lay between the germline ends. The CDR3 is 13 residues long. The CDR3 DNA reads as TGTGCCAGCAGTTTAAGCCCGGGGTATGGCTACACCTTC. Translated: CASSLSPGYGYTF.

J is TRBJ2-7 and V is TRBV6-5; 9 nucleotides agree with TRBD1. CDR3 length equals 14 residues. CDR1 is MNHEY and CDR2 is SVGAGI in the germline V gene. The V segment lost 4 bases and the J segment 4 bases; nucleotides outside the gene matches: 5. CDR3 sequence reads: CASSSQGANYEQYF. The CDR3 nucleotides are TGTGCCAGCAGTTCACAGGGGGCGAATTACGAGCAGTACTTC.

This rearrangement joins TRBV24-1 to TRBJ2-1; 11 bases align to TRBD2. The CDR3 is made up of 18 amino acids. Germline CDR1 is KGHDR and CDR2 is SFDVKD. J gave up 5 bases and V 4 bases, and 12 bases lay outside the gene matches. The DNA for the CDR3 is TGTGCCACCAGTGACTCCCCCGGGACTAGCGGAACCCACAATGAGCAGTTCTTC. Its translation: CATSDSPGTSGTHNEQFF.

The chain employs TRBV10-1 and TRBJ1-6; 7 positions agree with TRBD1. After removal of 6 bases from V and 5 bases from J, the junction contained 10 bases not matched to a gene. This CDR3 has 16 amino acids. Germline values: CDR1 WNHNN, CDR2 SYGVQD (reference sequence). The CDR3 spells CASRIQGTVNNSPLHF. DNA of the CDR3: TGCGCCAGCAGGATACAAGGGACAGTGAATAATTCACCCCTCCACTTT.